These 31 T cell receptor beta chains came from one sample sequenced in a study of T cell repertoires in cytomegalovirus infection. TCRdb reanalysed the reads using MiXCR and keeps one entry per CDR3 protein. Altogether fewer than 550,000 distinct CDR3 sequences are present, around 27% being singletons, with the ten largest covering about 12%. Sequenced: PBMCs. The source of these receptors is a human donor in good health (CMV status not recorded). Some clones in this sample may be carry-over from other donors' samples.

This clonotype was counted between two and nine times. The CDR3 loop is CASSIPGPFAVNEQFF. CDR3 in DNA: TGTGCCAGCAGTATACCGGGACCATTTGCAGTCAATGAGCAGTTCTTC. This rearrangement joins TRBV6-2 or TRBV6-3 to TRBJ2-1, with D perhaps TRBD1 or TRBD2 (5 bases each). There are 16 residues in the CDR3. Germline V gene sequence: CDR1 MNHEY, CDR2 SVGEGT. V was cut by 5 bases and J by 6 bases, with 20 bases left in between.

The sample holds a few counts of this clonotype. The chain recombines TRBV7-2 with TRBJ2-7; weak D call: TRBD1 (5 bases). The CDR3 is made up of 16 amino acids. V lost 1 base, J lost 2 bases, and 15 bases lay in between. Germline CDR1 is SGHTA and CDR2 is FQGNSA. CDR3 sequence reads: CASSLERQSPPYEQYV. In DNA, the CDR3 is TGTGCCAGCAGCTTAGAGAGACAGAGCCCACCCTACGAGCAGTACGTC.

The chain combines TRBV4-1 with TRBJ2-6; the D gene is possibly TRBD1 (5 bases). V lost 1 base and J 1 base, leaving 5 bases between the germline ends. The germline CDR1 and CDR2 sequences are MGHRA and YSYEKL. The CDR3 loop spans 15 amino acids. As DNA, the CDR3 is TGCGCCAGCAGCCAAGGACAGTCTGGGGCCAACGTCCTGACTTTC. This gives the protein CASSQGQSGANVLTF.

The rearrangement uses TRBV19 and TRBJ2-1; the match to TRBD2 covers 14 bases. Germline-derived CDR1 and CDR2 are LNHDA and SQIVND (reference sequence). This CDR3 region has 16 residues. After removal of 6 bases from V and 10 bases from J, the junction contained 11 bases not matched to a gene. CDR3 coding DNA: TGTGCCAGTAGCCCCCCGGGACTAGCGGGAGAGACGGAGCAGTTCTTC. Encoded protein: CASSPPGLAGETEQFF. Full variable domain (rest looked up from reference TRBV19 and TRBJ2-1): DGGITQSPKYLFRKEGQNVTLSCEQNLNHDAMYWYRQDPGQGLRLIYYSQIVNDFQKGDIAEGYSVSREKKESFPLTVTSAQKNPTAFYLCASSPPGLAGETEQFFGPGTRLTVL.

At least ten counts were recorded for this clonotype. This chain uses TRBV7-2 with TRBJ2-5; 16 nucleotides line up with TRBD2. This CDR3 is built from 18 residues. V lost 6 bases and J lost 5; bases outside the gene matches: 12. CDR1 SGHTA and CDR2 FQGNSA come from the germline V gene. CDR3: CASSSPGLAGGRWETQYF. The DNA for the CDR3 is TGTGCCAGCAGTTCACCGGGACTAGCGGGAGGGCGGTGGGAGACCCAGTACTTC.

This clonotype was seen at least ten times. The J gene is TRBJ1-1, the V gene TRBV7-2; TRBD1 is a possible D gene (5 bases). CDR1 SGHTA and CDR2 FQGNSA come from the germline V gene. This CDR3 is 14 amino acids long. The ends were cut back, 2 bases at V and 4 bases at J, with 11 bases in the middle. CDR3 bases: TGTGCCAGCAGCTTAAGTCAGGGTGGCACTGAAGCTTTCTTT. Translated: CASSLSQGGTEAFF.

The table lists this clonotype with a few counts. The chain recombines TRBV4-3 with TRBJ2-4, with TRBD2 identical over 14 bases. V gave up 4 bases and J gave up 3 bases; unmatched junction bases: 5. The CDR3 loop spans 17 amino acids. Germline V CDR1 and CDR2: LGHNA, YSLEER. The CDR3 DNA follows: TGCGCCAGCAGCCCGGGACTAGCGGGAGTGGTCAAAAACATTCAGTACTTC. Translation gives CASSPGLAGVVKNIQYF.

This clonotype was detected ten times or more. The rearrangement uses TRBV4-1 and TRBJ2-7, with a tentative D call TRBD1 (7 bases). V was shortened by 3 bases and J by 3 bases, with 9 bases between the two germline ends. The CDR3 spans 13 residues. Germline V gene data show CDR1 as MGHRA and CDR2 as YSYEKL. The CDR3 DNA follows: TGCGCCAGCAGCCACCAGGGGGGCTACGAGCAGTACTTC. Protein sequence: CASSHQGGYEQYF.

This clonotype turned up a few times. V usage is TRBV10-3 and J usage is TRBJ1-4; D is ambiguous. This CDR3 is 15 amino acids long. Looked up from germline, CDR1 is ENHRY and CDR2 is SYGVKD. V was pared by 2 bases and J by 6 bases, with 13 bases between. CDR3 in DNA: TGTGCCATCAGTGAGGGAAATTCCGAGGATGAAAAACTGTTTTTT. Amino acids: CAISEGNSEDEKLFF.

The chain is built from TRBV28 and TRBJ2-5; weak D call: TRBD2 (7 bases). Trimming took 5 bases from V and 2 from J, leaving 18 bases between them. Germline V gives CDR1 MDHEN, CDR2 SYDVKM. The CDR3 runs to 16 residues. The CDR3 bases are TGTGCCAGCAGTAAGCGGGACACCGGATTTCAAGAGACCCAGTACTTC. It specifies CASSKRDTGFQETQYF.

V and J are TRBV5-1 and TRBJ1-1; D call uncertain. V lost 4 bases and J lost 1, with 11 bases in between. CDR1 is SGHRS, CDR2 YFSETQ, per germline. This CDR3 is 14 amino acids long. The CDR3 bases are TGCGCCAGCAGCGAGCGGACTGGGAACACTGAAGCTTTCTTT. Translating it yields CASSERTGNTEAFF.

The rearrangement uses TRBV27 and TRBJ2-5; 7 bases line up with TRBD2. The germline V gene encodes CDR1 MNHEY and CDR2 SMNVEV (reference sequence). Germline trimming cut 3 bases from V and 6 bases from J; bases unmatched to any gene: 10. The CDR3 is 15 residues long. For the CDR3, the DNA is TGTGCCAGCAGTTTTGGGACTGGCGGGAGAAAGACCCAGTACTTC. This gives the protein CASSFGTGGRKTQYF.

The chain recombines TRBV7-6 with TRBJ1-3; D uncertain. Trimming took 1 base from V and 0 from J, leaving 10 bases between them. The germline gives CDR1 SGHVS, CDR2 FNYEAQ. The CDR3 extends over 16 amino acids. The CDR3 sequence is CASSLVVGASGNTIYF. Here the CDR3 DNA reads TGTGCCAGCAGCTTAGTCGTCGGAGCCTCTGGAAACACCATATATTTT.

The J gene is TRBJ2-1, the V gene TRBV10-3; 7 nucleotides line up with TRBD1. V shed 10 bases, J shed 7 bases, and the junction held 19 bases outside the gene matches. Per the germline V gene, CDR1 is ENHRY and CDR2 is SYGVKD. The CDR3 has 16 residues. For the CDR3, the DNA is TGTGCCACACTGACAGGGCCAGGTAGGGGTGAAAATGAGCAGTTCTTC. As protein: CATLTGPGRGENEQFF.

This clonotype was detected only a few times. This chain uses TRBV6-5 with TRBJ1-5; no reliable D call. The ends were cut back, 5 bases at V and 7 bases at J, with 15 bases in the middle. The CDR3 is 14 residues long. Germline assignment: CDR1 MNHEY and CDR2 SVGAGI. For the CDR3, the DNA is TGTGCCAGCAGTCCCTCATCGCCAATACAGCCCCAGCATTTT. Its translation is CASSPSSPIQPQHF.

This clonotype was found a few times. The chain uses TRBV20-1 and TRBJ2-1; 8 nucleotides line up with TRBD2. This CDR3 is 15 amino acids long. Germline CDR1 is DFQATT and CDR2 is SNEGSKA (reference sequence). J was trimmed by 6 bases and V by 0 bases; bases with no gene match: 7. This CDR3 reads CSARDERENVNEQFF. The CDR3 nucleotides read TGCAGTGCTAGAGACGAGCGGGAGAACGTCAATGAGCAGTTCTTC.

The chain joins TRBV5-1 to TRBJ2-5; TRBD1 is a possible D gene (5 bases). The germline CDR1 and CDR2 sequences are SGHRS and YFSETQ. The CDR3 totals 10 residues. Trimming took 9 bases from V and 12 from J, leaving 15 bases between them. The CDR3: CATQRGDEYF. CDR3 coding DNA: TGCGCCACCCAAAGGGGCGACGAGTACTTC. Full variable domain (remainder filled in from reference TRBV5-1 and TRBJ2-5): KAGVTQTPRYLIKTRGQQVTLSCSPISGHRSVSWYQQTPGQGLQFLFEYFSETQRNKGNFPGRFSGRQFSNSRSEMNVSTLELGDSALYLCATQRGDEYFGPGTRLLVL.

The gene calls are TRBV11-3 and TRBJ2-1, with 15 positions matching TRBD2. Germline CDR1 and CDR2: SGHNT and YENEEA. J lost 8 bases, V lost 4 bases, and 6 bases had no gene match. The CDR3 length is 16 residues. The CDR3 sequence: CASSSGLAGGSHEQFF. The CDR3 bases are TGTGCCAGCAGCTCGGGACTAGCGGGAGGATCCCATGAGCAGTTCTTC.

The chain recombines TRBV7-2 with TRBJ2-7, with TRBD1 identical over 9 bases. The V gene's germline CDR1 is SGHTA and CDR2 FQGNSA. J gave up 6 bases and V 5 bases, and 11 bases lay outside the gene matches. The CDR3 has 15 amino acids. The CDR3 spells CASSPAGTGRGEQYF. In DNA form, the CDR3 reads TGTGCCAGCAGCCCCGCCGGGACAGGGCGGGGCGAGCAGTACTTC.

DNA for the CDR3: TGTGCCTGGAGCCTTGTCCGAGCGGAGCAGTACTTC. Its protein product is CAWSLVRAEQYF. The genes are TRBV30 and TRBJ2-7; D ambiguous. Germline values: CDR1 GTSNPN, CDR2 SVGIG (reference sequence). V lost 3 bases and J lost 7, with 13 bases in between. The CDR3 sequence is 12 residues long. Based on the CDR3 plus reference TRBV30 and TRBJ2-7, the full variable domain is SQTIHQWPATLVQPVGSPLSLECTVEGTSNPNLYWYRQAAGRGLQLLFYSVGIGQISSEVPQNLSASRPQDRQFILSSKKLLLSDSGFYLCAWSLVRAEQYFGPGTRLTVT.

V gene TRBV11-3 combines with J gene TRBJ2-5, with D possibly being TRBD2 (7 bases). Germline V gene sequence: CDR1 SGHNT, CDR2 YENEEA. The germline V and J ends were trimmed by 11 bases and 3 bases, with 16 bases remaining between them. The CDR3 extends over 13 amino acids. CDR3 residues: CAGGGLAEETQYF. As DNA, the CDR3 is TGTGCCGGGGGGGGGCTCGCCGAAGAGACCCAGTACTTC. The full variable domain, in which reference TRBV11-3 and TRBJ2-5 provide the parts outside the CDR3, is EAGVVQSPRYKIIEKKQPVAFWCNPISGHNTLYWYLQNLGQGPELLIRYENEEAVDDSQLPKDRFSAERLKGVDSTLKIQPAELGDSAVYLCAGGGLAEETQYFGPGTRLLVL.

The rearrangement uses TRBV15 and TRBJ2-1; 8 bases are a match to TRBD2. After removal of 4 bases from V and 6 bases from J, the junction contained 2 bases not matched to a gene. The CDR3 totals 13 residues. Germline V gene sequence: CDR1 LNHNV, CDR2 YYDKDF (reference sequence). The CDR3 bases are TGTGCCACCAGCAAGCGGGAGCTCAATGAGCAGTTCTTC. It specifies CATSKRELNEQFF.

The chain couples TRBV5-5 to TRBJ2-2; the match to TRBD2 covers 9 bases. The CDR3 is 17 residues long. Losses at the gene ends were 1 base for V and 6 bases for J; bases not matched to a gene: 10. Per the germline V gene, CDR1 is SGHKS and CDR2 is YYEKEE (reference sequence). The CDR3 nucleotides are TGTGCCAGCAGCTTGACGGCGGGAGGGCCGTTGGCCGGGGAGCTGTTTTTT. This encodes CASSLTAGGPLAGELFF.

This clonotype was seen only a few times. This chain joins TRBV12-3 or TRBV12-4 and TRBJ2-1, with D possibly matching TRBD2 (6 bases). V lost 5 bases and J 0 bases, leaving 23 bases between the germline ends. The CDR3 totals 19 residues. The CDR3 nucleotides are TGTGCCAGCAGTACTGTGGGGGGAGCGGGTCTCAGCTCCTACAATGAGCAGTTCTTC. This codes for CASSTVGGAGLSSYNEQFF.

In this sample, this clonotype turned up many times. The chain combines TRBV12-3 or TRBV12-4 with TRBJ2-2, with a tentative D call TRBD2 (5 bases). CDR3 length: 14 residues. The V and J ends lost 6 bases and 7 bases respectively, with 15 bases between them. The CDR3 loop is CASSARTESGELFF. The CDR3 coding sequence is TGTGCCAGCAGCGCAAGGACTGAGAGCGGGGAGCTGTTTTTT.

Concerning this clonotype itself: Mismatch with germline at one junction end may stem from a read error. This chain joins TRBV28 and TRBJ2-1; TRBD2 matches 12 bases. The germline gives CDR1 MDHEN, CDR2 SYDVKM. CDR3 size: 12 residues. The CDR3 is CASITPSGREIF. The CDR3 coding sequence is TGTGCCAGCATCACTCCTAGCGGGAGGGAAATCTTC.

The chain recombines TRBV7-8 with TRBJ2-2, with 9 bases identical to TRBD1. Germline V gene data show CDR1 as SGHVS and CDR2 as FQNEAQ. Trimming cost V 3 bases and J 4 bases; bases outside gene matches: 12. This CDR3 region has 18 residues. CDR3 residues: CASSLLFRDRDSTGELFF. CDR3 in DNA: TGTGCCAGCAGCTTGTTGTTCCGGGACAGGGACTCCACCGGGGAGCTGTTTTTT. The full variable domain, its missing parts supplied by reference TRBV7-8 and TRBJ2-2, is GAGVSQSPRYKVAKRGQDVALRCDPISGHVSLFWYQQALGQGPEFLTYFQNEAQLDKSGLPSDRFFAERPEGSVSTLKIQRTQQEDSAVYLCASSLLFRDRDSTGELFFGEGSRLTVL.

This clonotype was detected many times. CDR3 DNA: TGTGCCAGCAGCTTTTTGGGAGCTGGGGCCAACGTCCTGACTTTC. Protein sequence: CASSFLGAGANVLTF. This rearrangement joins TRBV7-2 to TRBJ2-6; TRBD2 might be the D (5 bases). Germline CDR1 SGHTA, CDR2 FQGNSA. The CDR3 consists of 15 residues. The germline V and J ends were trimmed by 3 bases and 2 bases, with 8 bases remaining between them.

The rearrangement joins TRBV6-6 to TRBJ2-3; D uncertain. Per the germline V gene, CDR1 is MNHNY and CDR2 is SVGAGI (reference sequence). The CDR3 is made up of 14 amino acids. V gave up 5 bases and J gave up 2 bases, with 11 bases separating them. CDR3 protein: CASSTPSVTDTQYF. Written as DNA, the CDR3 is TGTGCCAGCAGTACCCCTAGTGTCACAGATACGCAGTATTTT.

In its sample, this clonotype was seen many times. This chain links TRBV7-8 with TRBJ2-2; the match to TRBD2 covers 8 bases. With 5 bases clipped from V and 0 bases from J, the junction kept 2 bases outside the gene matches. Per the germline V gene, CDR1 is SGHVS and CDR2 is FQNEAQ. CDR3 length: 15 amino acids. CDR3 loop: CASSPAGANTGELFF. The CDR3 nucleotides are TGTGCCAGCAGCCCAGCGGGAGCGAACACCGGGGAGCTGTTTTTT.

This clonotype was counted between two and nine times. V and J are TRBV20-1 and TRBJ1-5; 7 nucleotides agree with TRBD1. Germline CDR1 is DFQATT and CDR2 is SNEGSKA (reference sequence). This CDR3 spans 15 amino acids. V gave up 2 bases and J gave up 1 base; unmatched junction bases: 5. CDR3 sequence: CSARPETGSNQPQHF. The CDR3 nucleotides read TGCAGTGCTAGACCCGAGACAGGGAGCAATCAGCCCCAGCATTTT.